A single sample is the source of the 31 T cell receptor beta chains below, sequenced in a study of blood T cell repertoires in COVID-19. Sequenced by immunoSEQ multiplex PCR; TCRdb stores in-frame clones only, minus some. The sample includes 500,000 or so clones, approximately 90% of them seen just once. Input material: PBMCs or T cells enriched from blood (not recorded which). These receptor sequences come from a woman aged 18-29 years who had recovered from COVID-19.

In DNA, the CDR3 is TGTGCCAGTAGTATCCAGTTTGCCGATCAGCCCCAGCATTTT. It yields the protein CASSIQFADQPQHF. The chain is built from TRBV19 and TRBJ1-5; D remains unclear. CDR1 LNHDA and CDR2 SQIVND come from the germline V gene (reference sequence). Trimming stripped 3 bases from V and 5 bases from J, with 11 bases between. This CDR3 has 14 residues.

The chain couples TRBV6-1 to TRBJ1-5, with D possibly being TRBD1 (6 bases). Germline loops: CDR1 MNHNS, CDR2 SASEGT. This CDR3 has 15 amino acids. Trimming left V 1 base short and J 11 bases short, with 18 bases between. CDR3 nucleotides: TGTGCCAGCAGTGAAGATCCAGGGGACGCCGTGACCCAGCATTTT. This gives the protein CASSEDPGDAVTQHF.

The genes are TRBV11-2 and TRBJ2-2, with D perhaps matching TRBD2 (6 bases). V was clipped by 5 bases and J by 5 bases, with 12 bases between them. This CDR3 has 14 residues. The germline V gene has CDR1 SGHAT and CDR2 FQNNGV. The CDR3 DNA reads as TGTGCCAGCAGCGGGGACTCATCGACCGGGGAGCTGTTTTTT. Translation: CASSGDSSTGELFF.

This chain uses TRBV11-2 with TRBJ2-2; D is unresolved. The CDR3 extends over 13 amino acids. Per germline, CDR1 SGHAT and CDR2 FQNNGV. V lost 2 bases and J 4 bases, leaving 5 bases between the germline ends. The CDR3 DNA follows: TGTGCCAGCAGCTTACAATTCACCGGGGAGCTGTTTTTT. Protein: CASSLQFTGELFF. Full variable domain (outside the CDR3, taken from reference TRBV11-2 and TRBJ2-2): EAGVAQSPRYKIIEKRQSVAFWCNPISGHATLYWYQQILGQGPKLLIQFQNNGVVDDSQLPKDRFSAERLKGVDSTLKIQPAKLEDSAVYLCASSLQFTGELFFGEGSRLTVL.

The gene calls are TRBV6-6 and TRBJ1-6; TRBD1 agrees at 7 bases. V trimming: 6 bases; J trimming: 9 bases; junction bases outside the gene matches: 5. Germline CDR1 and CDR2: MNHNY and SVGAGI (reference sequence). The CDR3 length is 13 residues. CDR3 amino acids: CASSDRVISPLHF. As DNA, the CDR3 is TGTGCCAGCAGCGACAGGGTGATTTCACCCCTCCACTTT.

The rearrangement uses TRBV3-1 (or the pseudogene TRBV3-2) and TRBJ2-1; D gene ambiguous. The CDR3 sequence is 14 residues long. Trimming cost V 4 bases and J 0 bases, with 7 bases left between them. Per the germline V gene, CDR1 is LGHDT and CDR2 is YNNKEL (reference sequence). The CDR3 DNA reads TGTGCCAGCAGCCCCCAGATCTCCTACAATGAGCAGTTCTTC. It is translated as CASSPQISYNEQFF.

CDR3 amino acids: CASSTGTTKEKLFF. The CDR3 nucleotides read TGTGCCAGCAGCACTGGGACAACGAAAGAAAAACTGTTTTTT. V usage is TRBV7-9 and J usage is TRBJ1-4, with D possibly matching TRBD1 (6 bases). V lost 5 bases, J lost 8 bases, and 15 bases lay in between. Germline V lookup: CDR1 SEHNR, CDR2 FQNEAQ (reference sequence). The CDR3 consists of 14 residues. Combining the CDR3 with reference TRBV7-9 and TRBJ1-4 gives the whole variable domain DTGVSQNPRHKITKRGQNVTFRCDPISEHNRLYWYRQTLGQGPEFLTYFQNEAQLEKSRLLSDRFSAERPKGSFSTLEIQRTEQGDSAMYLCASSTGTTKEKLFFGSGTQLSVL.

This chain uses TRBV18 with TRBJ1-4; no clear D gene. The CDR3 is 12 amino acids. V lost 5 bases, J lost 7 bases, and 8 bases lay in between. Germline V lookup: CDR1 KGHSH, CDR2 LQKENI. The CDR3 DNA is TGTGCCAGCTCAGGCGGCGGTGAAAAACTGTTTTTT. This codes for CASSGGGEKLFF.

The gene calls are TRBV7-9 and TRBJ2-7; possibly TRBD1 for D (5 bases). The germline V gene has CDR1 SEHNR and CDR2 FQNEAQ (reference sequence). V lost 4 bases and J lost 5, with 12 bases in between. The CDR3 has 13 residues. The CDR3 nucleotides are TGTGCCAGCAGCTCAAACCAGGGTAACGAGCAGTACTTC. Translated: CASSSNQGNEQYF.

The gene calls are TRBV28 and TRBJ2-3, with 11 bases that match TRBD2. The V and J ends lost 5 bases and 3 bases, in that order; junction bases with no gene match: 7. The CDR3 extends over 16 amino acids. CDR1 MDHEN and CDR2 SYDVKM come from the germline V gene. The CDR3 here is CASSLTSGGRTDTQYF. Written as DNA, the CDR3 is TGTGCCAGCAGTCTCACTAGCGGGGGACGAACAGATACGCAGTATTTT.

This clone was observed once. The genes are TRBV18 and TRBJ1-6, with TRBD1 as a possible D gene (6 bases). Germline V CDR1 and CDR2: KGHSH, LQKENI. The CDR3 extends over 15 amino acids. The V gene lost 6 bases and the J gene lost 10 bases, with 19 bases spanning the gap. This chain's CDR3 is CASSITGNDGSPLHF. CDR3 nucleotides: TGTGCCAGCTCCATCACAGGGAATGACGGGTCACCCCTCCACTTT.

The CDR3 coding sequence is TGCGCCAGCAGCCCGAAAAAGGGACAGTCATATGGCTACACCTTC. It yields the protein CASSPKKGQSYGYTF. The chain uses TRBV4-1 and TRBJ1-2; 7 bases agree with TRBD1. Germline V lookup: CDR1 MGHRA, CDR2 YSYEKL. The CDR3 spans 15 residues. Trimming at V came to 4 bases and at J to 5 bases, leaving 10 bases not matched to a gene.

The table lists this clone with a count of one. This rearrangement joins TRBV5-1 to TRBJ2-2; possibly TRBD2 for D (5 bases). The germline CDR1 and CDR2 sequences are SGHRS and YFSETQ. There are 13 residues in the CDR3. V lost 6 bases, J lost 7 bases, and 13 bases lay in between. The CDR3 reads CASKGLGDGELFF. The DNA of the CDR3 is TGCGCCAGCAAAGGACTTGGGGACGGGGAGCTGTTTTTT.

CDR3 DNA sequence: TGCGCCAGCAGCCAGTATACAGGGAACACTGAAGCTTTCTTT. It specifies CASSQYTGNTEAFF. The chain carries TRBV4-1 and TRBJ1-1; a possible D gene is TRBD1 (5 bases). CDR1 is MGHRA, CDR2 YSYEKL, per germline. V lost 3 bases to trimming and J lost 1 base, with 9 bases between them. CDR3 length: 14 amino acids.

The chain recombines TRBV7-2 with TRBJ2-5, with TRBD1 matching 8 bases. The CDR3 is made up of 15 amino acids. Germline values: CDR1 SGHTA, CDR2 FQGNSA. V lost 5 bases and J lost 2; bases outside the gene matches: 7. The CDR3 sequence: CASSARQGSQETQYF. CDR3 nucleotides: TGTGCCAGCAGCGCGAGACAGGGGTCACAAGAGACCCAGTACTTC.

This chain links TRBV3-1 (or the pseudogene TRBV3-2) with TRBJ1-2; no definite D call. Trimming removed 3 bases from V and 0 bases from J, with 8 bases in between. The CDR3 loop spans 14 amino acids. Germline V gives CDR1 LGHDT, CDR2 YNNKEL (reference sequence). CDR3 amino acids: CASSQELTNYGYTF. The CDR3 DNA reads TGTGCCAGCAGCCAGGAACTAACTAACTATGGCTACACCTTC.

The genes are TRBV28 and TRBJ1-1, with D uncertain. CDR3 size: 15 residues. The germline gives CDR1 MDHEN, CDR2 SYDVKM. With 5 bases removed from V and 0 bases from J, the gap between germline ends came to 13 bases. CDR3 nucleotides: TGTGCCAGCAGTGCCCTAGGGAGGGTGAACACTGAAGCTTTCTTT. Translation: CASSALGRVNTEAFF.

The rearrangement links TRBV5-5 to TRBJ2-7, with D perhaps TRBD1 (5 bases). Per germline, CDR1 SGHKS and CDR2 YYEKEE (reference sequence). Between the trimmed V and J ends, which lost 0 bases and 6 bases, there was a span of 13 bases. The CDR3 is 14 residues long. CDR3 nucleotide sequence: TGTGCCAGCAGCTTGGCGGCAGGGCTGATCGAGCAGTACTTC. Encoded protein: CASSLAAGLIEQYF.

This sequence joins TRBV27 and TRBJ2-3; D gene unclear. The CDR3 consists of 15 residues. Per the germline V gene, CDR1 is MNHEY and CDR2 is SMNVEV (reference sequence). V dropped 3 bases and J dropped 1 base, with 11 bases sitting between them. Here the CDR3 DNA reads TGTGCCAGCAGTTTTCTAAGCCTCCGCACAGATACGCAGTATTTT. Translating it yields CASSFLSLRTDTQYF.

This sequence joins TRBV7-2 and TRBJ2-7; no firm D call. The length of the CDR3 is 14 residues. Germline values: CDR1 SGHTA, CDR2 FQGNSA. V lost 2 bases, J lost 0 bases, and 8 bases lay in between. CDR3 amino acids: CASSLRRYSYEQYF. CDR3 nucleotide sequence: TGTGCCAGCAGCTTACGGCGGTACTCCTACGAGCAGTACTTC.

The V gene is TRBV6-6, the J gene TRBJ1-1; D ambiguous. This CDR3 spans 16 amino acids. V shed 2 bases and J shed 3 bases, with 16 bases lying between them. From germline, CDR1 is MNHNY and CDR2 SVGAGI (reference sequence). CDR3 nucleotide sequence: TGTGCCAGCAGTTACCCGACCCGACACCCAGACACTGAAGCTTTCTTT. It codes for CASSYPTRHPDTEAFF.

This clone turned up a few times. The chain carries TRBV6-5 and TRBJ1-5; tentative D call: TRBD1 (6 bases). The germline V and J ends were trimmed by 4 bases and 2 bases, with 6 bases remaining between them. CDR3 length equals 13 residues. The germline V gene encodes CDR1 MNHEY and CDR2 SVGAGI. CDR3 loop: CASSWTGNQPQHF. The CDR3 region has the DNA TGTGCCAGCAGTTGGACAGGCAATCAGCCCCAGCATTTT.

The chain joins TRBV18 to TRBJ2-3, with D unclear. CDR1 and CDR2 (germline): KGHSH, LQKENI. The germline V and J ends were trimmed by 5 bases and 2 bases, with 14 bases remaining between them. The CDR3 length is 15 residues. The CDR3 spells CASSSQAPNTDTQYF. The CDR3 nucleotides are TGTGCCAGCTCAAGTCAAGCGCCGAACACAGATACGCAGTATTTT. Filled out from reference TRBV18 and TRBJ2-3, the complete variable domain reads NAGVMQNPRHLVRRRGQEARLRCSPMKGHSHVYWYRQLPEEGLKFMVYLQKENIIDESGMPKERFSAEFPKEGPSILRIQQVVRGDSAAYFCASSSQAPNTDTQYFGPGTRLTVL.

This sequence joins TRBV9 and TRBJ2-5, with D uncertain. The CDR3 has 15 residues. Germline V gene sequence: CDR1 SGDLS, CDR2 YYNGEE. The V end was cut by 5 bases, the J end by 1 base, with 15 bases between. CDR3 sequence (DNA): TGTGCCAGCAGTCCGAGAGGCGGTACCCAAGAGACCCAGTACTTC. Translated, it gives CASSPRGGTQETQYF.

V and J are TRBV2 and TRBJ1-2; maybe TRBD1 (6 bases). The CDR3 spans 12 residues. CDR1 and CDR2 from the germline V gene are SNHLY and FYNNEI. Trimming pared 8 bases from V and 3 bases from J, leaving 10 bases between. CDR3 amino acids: CASRGGDYGYTF. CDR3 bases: TGTGCCAGCCGAGGGGGAGACTATGGCTACACCTTC.

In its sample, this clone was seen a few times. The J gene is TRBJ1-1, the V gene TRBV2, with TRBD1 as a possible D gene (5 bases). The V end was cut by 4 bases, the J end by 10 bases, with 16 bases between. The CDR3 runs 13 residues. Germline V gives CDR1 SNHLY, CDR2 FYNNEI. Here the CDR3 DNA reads TGTGCCAGCAGTGCGAGGGACTCTCGGGCAGCTTTCTTT. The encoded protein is CASSARDSRAAFF.

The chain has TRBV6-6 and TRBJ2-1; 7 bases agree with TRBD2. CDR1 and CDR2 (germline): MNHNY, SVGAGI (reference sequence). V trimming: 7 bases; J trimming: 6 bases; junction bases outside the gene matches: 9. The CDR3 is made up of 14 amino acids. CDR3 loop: CASIAAGISNEQFF. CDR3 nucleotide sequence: TGTGCCAGCATTGCAGCGGGAATTTCCAATGAGCAGTTCTTC.

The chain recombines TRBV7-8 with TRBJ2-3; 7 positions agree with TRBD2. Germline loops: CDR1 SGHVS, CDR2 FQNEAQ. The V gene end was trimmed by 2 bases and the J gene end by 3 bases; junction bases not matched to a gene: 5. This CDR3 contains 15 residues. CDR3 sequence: CASSLMRGRTDTQYF. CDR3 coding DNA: TGTGCCAGCAGCTTAATGCGGGGGAGGACAGATACGCAGTATTTT.

CDR3 loop: CASSSPGGGRSPLHF. CDR3 coding DNA: TGTGCCAGCAGCTCCCCCGGGGGGGGAAGGTCACCCCTCCACTTT. This rearrangement joins TRBV7-2 to TRBJ1-6, with D tentatively TRBD1 (5 bases). There are 15 residues in the CDR3. V lost 4 bases and J lost 10, with 17 bases in between. Germline CDR1 is SGHTA and CDR2 is FQGNSA.

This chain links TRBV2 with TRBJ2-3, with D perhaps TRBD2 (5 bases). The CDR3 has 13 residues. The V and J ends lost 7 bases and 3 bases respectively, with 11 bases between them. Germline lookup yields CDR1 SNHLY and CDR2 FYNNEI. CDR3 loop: CASKGAETDTQYF. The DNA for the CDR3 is TGTGCCAGCAAAGGAGCGGAGACAGATACGCAGTATTTT.

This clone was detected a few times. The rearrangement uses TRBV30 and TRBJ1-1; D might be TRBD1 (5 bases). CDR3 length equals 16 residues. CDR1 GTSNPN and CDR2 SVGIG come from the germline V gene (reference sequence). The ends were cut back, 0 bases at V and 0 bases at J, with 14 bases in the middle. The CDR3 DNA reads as TGTGCCTGGAGTGTACGGGCAGGGTCATTGAACACTGAAGCTTTCTTT. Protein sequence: CAWSVRAGSLNTEAFF. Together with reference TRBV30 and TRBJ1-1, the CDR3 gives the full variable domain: SQTIHQWPATLVQPVGSPLSLECTVEGTSNPNLYWYRQAAGRGLQLLFYSVGIGQISSEVPQNLSASRPQDRQFILSSKKLLLSDSGFYLCAWSVRAGSLNTEAFFGQGTRLTVV.